The sequence of this T cell receptor (beta chain) was determined in a study of shared clonotypes between healthy human individuals. Points from the study as a whole: Naive CD4 clonotype sharing across four donors was approximately 5%. Tissues were not sampled, only blood, and their repertoires likely differ.

Trimming cost V 0 bases and J 5 bases, with 6 bases left between them. CDR1 SGHTS and CDR2 YDEGEE come from the germline V gene. CDR3 length: 12 residues. A remark on this clone: The antigen remains unidentified.

Sequencing was performed with immunoSEQ multiplex PCR; in TCRdb, only in-frame clones are kept and a portion is missing. Among 1.6 million or so clones listed, 98% were seen once. The sequencing input was naive CD4+ T cells sorted from blood. As for subset: CD45RA+ positively selected. The rearrangement joins TRBV5-8 to TRBJ2-7; D gene unclear. This TCR came from a man aged 25-45 years in good health. CDR3 nucleotides: TGTGCCAGCAGCTTGGTGCACCACGAGCAGTACTTC. As protein: CASSLVHHEQYF.